The source of this T cell receptor (beta chain) is a study of cytomegalovirus exposure and HLA in healthy donors. The PCR made use of 60 Vbeta and 13 Jbeta primers. TCRdb's copy holds only in-frame clones and misses some; the assay was immunoSEQ multiplex PCR. The data show 95,000 to 130,000 clones, roughly 79% seen once. V lost 4 bases, J lost 9 bases, and 12 bases stayed unmatched. This CDR3 region has 17 residues. Germline V gene sequence: CDR1 SGHTA, CDR2 FQGNSA. The sequenced material came from PBMCs. This clonotype was obtained from a woman aged 30 to 39 in good health and CMV-seronegative. The chain couples TRBV7-2 to TRBJ2-1, with 13 bases fitting TRBD2. CDR3 region: CASSYRLAGGRAGEQFF. The CDR3 DNA follows: TGTGCCAGCAGCTACCGACTAGCGGGAGGACGGGCGGGTGAGCAGTTCTTC.